Below are 7 T cell receptor beta chains sequenced from a single sample in a study of identical twins. Each CDR3 protein gets one entry after TCRdb re-called the 5' RACE reads with MiXCR. The sample lists about 290,000 distinct CDR3 sequences, 7.5% to 9.5% occurring once. This sample also belongs to another study, concerning yellow fever vaccine responses in identical twins.

The sample consisted of CD8+ T cells sorted from blood. Receptors were obtained from a woman between 18 and 30 years old in good health.

This chain connects TRBV6-5 to TRBJ1-3; D gene unclear. The CDR3 contains 15 residues. The germline V gene encodes CDR1 MNHEY and CDR2 SVGAGI. V was pared by 5 bases and J by 0 bases, with 11 bases between. CDR3 in DNA: TGTGCCAGCAGTAACACCCGACTCTCTGGAAACACCATATATTTT. It codes for CASSNTRLSGNTIYF.

This sequence joins TRBV20-1 and TRBJ2-6, with TRBD1 matching over 7 bases. The V gene end was trimmed by 1 base and the J gene end by 1 base; junction bases not matched to a gene: 4. The CDR3 sequence is 16 residues long. Germline assignment: CDR1 DFQATT and CDR2 SNEGSKA (reference sequence). The CDR3 protein is CSARGTGLSGANVLTF. The CDR3 DNA is TGCAGTGCTAGAGGGACAGGTCTTTCTGGGGCCAACGTCCTGACTTTC.

This clonotype was seen once. This rearrangement joins TRBV13 to TRBJ2-7; TRBD1 matches at 12 bases. Germline loops: CDR1 PRHDT, CDR2 FYEKMQ (reference sequence). CDR3 length: 15 amino acids. The V segment lost 3 bases and the J segment 7 bases; nucleotides outside the gene matches: 7. The CDR3 here is CASSFGTGGSGEQYF. CDR3 bases: TGTGCCAGCAGCTTCGGGACAGGGGGCTCGGGGGAGCAGTACTTC.

Ten or more counts support this clonotype. The V gene is TRBV11-1, the J gene TRBJ2-7, with TRBD1 matching 9 bases. This CDR3 spans 18 amino acids. The germline gives CDR1 SGHAT, CDR2 FQDESV (reference sequence). V lost 5 bases, J lost 7 bases, and 21 bases stayed unmatched. The CDR3 loop reads CASSPLGQGSVAGREQYF. As DNA, the CDR3 is TGTGCCAGCAGCCCTCTGGGACAGGGCTCGGTAGCTGGTCGGGAGCAGTACTTC.

This clonotype has just one count. The chain carries TRBV27 and TRBJ2-7; TRBD1 might be the D (6 bases). Germline V lookup: CDR1 MNHEY, CDR2 SMNVEV (reference sequence). CDR3 length equals 14 residues. Trimming pared 4 bases from V and 3 bases from J, leaving 13 bases between. CDR3 DNA: TGTGCCAGCAGTTCCGGACAGTTAGTCTACGAGCAGTACTTC. This gives the protein CASSSGQLVYEQYF.

This clonotype was counted many times. The rearrangement uses TRBV20-1 and TRBJ2-1; 9 bases line up with TRBD1. This CDR3 is 14 amino acids long. Per germline, CDR1 DFQATT and CDR2 SNEGSKA (reference sequence). With 6 bases clipped from V and 0 bases from J, the junction kept 3 bases outside the gene matches. CDR3 in DNA: TGCAGTGCACGACAGGGGGACTCCTACAATGAGCAGTTCTTC. It encodes CSARQGDSYNEQFF.

The rearrangement joins TRBV4-2 to TRBJ2-2; the match to TRBD2 covers 9 bases. The CDR3 is 18 amino acids. CDR1 and CDR2 (germline): LGHNA, YNFKEQ. J lost 3 bases, V lost 0 bases, and 8 bases had no gene match. CDR3 residues: CASSQDPAGGHHTGELFF. The CDR3, as DNA: TGTGCCAGCAGCCAAGATCCAGCGGGGGGCCATCACACCGGGGAGCTGTTTTTT.